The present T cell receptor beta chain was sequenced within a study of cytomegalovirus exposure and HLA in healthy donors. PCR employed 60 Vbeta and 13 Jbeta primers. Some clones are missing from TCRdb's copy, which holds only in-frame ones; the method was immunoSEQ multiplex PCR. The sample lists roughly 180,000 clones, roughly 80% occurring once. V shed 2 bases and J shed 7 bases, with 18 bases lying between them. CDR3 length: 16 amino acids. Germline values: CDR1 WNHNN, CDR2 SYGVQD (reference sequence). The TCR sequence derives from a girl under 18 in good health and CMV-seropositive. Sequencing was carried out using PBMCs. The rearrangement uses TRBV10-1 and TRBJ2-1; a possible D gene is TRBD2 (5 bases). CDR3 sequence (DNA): TGCGCCAGCAGTGAGACCCCCTCAACTAGTTCGAATGAGCAGTTCTTC. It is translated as CASSETPSTSSNEQFF.